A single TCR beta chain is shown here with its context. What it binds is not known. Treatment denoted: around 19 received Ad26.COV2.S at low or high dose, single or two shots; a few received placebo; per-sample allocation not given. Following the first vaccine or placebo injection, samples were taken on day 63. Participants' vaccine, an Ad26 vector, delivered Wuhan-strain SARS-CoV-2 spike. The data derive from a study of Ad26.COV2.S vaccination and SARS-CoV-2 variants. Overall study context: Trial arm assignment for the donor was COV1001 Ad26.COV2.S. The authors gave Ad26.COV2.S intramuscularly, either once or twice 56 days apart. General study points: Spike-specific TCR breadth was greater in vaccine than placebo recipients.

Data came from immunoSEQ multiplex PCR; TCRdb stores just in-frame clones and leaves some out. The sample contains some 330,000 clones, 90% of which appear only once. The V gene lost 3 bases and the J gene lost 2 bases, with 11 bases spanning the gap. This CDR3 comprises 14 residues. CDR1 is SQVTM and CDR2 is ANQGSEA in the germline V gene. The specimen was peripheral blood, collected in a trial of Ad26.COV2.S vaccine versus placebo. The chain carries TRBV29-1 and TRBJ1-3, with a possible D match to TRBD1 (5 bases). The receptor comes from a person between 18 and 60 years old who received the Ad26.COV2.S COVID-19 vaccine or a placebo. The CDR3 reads CSVEGLRPGNTIYF. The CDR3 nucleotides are TGCAGCGTTGAGGGACTTCGGCCTGGAAACACCATATATTTT.